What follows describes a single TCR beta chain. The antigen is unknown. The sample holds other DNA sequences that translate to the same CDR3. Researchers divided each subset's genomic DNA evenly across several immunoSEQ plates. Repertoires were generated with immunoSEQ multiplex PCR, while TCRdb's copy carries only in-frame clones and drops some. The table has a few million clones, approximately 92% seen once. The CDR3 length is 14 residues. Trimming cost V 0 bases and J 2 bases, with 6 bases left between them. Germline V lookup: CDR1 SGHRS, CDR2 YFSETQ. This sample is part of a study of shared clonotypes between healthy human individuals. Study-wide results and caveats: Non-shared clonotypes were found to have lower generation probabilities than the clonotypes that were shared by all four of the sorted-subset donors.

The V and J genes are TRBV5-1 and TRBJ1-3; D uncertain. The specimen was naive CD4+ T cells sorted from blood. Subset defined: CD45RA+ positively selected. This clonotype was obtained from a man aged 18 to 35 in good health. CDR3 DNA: TGCGCCAGCAGCTTGGATAGCACTGGAAACACCATATATTTT. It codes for CASSLDSTGNTIYF.